This TCR beta chain is drawn from a study of spatial heterogeneity in lung cancer. The time point denotes: blood at routine non-recurrence follow-up after resection. Unsorted whole RNA from tumor, nontumor lung or frozen PBMC underwent sequencing. This CDR3 region has 10 residues. V dropped 6 bases and J dropped 11 bases, with 11 bases sitting between them. CDR1 and CDR2 (germline): DFQATT, SNEGSKA (reference sequence). In this sample, this clonotype turned up many times. Via MiXCR, TCRdb re-called the 5' RACE reads, giving one row per CDR3 protein. The data contain about 50,000 distinct CDR3 sequences, around 7.7% of them singletons.

This TCR derives from a female donor with early-stage non-small cell lung cancer. Source: PBMCs, taken at follow-up. V is TRBV20-1 and J is TRBJ2-1; D not resolved. The CDR3: CSAPLLKQFF. The CDR3 nucleotides read TGCAGTGCCCCCCTCCTAAAGCAGTTCTTC.